This TCR beta chain was sequenced during a study of identical twins (dated by TCRdb to 2016 to 2017). Concerning the study at large: To test whether fetal clonotypes persist, the study used deep sequencing on TCR alpha and beta repertoires from monozygotic twins, unrelated adults of various ages, and cord blood. To rule out contamination, the twin experiments were replicated at different times with different library preparation protocols. Paper-wide results and their limitations: Fewer insertions were carried by abundant cord blood beta clonotypes, a similar but weaker trend appeared in young adult naive repertoires, and no such trend appeared in memory repertoires. The excess sharing between twins in beta out-of-frame sequences was weaker because fewer shared sequences reduced the signal-to-noise ratio. Because the same donors could not be followed over many years, the conclusions depended on cross-sectional statistical analysis. Invariant T cells such as MAIT and iNKT could partly confound zero-insertion analyses, although diverse VJ usage argued against such confounding for most clonotypes. Compared with coincidental sharing between unrelated individuals, an excess of low generation-probability sequences was observed among out-of-frame TCR alpha sequences shared between twins. In monozygotic twins, recombination models systematically underestimated out-of-frame TCR alpha sharing, but the models matched the sharing seen between unrelated individuals.

The germline V gene sets CDR1 to SGHTA and CDR2 to FQGNSA. The CDR3 covers 16 residues, taking in both the cysteine and the phenylalanine. Only the CDR3 DNA is retained, 48 bases long and in frame from the first base. Deletion took 3 bases off V and 0 bases off J, with a span of 9 bases between the germline ends. All donors were healthy Caucasians. The study also sequenced three unrelated non-twin adults: a male aged 18 to 30, a male aged 50 to 60 and a female aged 50 to 60. Miltenyi CD45RO+ enrichment and human naive T-cell isolation kits were used to isolate memory (CD45RO+) and naive T cells from PBMC. This clonotype occurred a few times. Its antigen is currently not known. Per-base quality was not reported, and no clone a single base away is much larger than it. Library creation used 5' RACE. Sequenced on an Illumina HiSeq 2000. Template switching introduced a universal primer binding site; the final cDNA contained a unique molecular identifier, enabling accurate counting of TCR cDNA molecules. Specific primers in the conserved constant-segment region were used to synthesize first-strand cDNA for TCR alpha and beta chains. To control for contamination, each cDNA library was double barcoded with a SMART-Mk sample barcode plus Illumina barcodes. TruSeq adapter sequences along with Illumina sample barcodes were introduced in two successive PCR steps. The TCR alpha and beta cDNA libraries were sequenced on the Illumina HiSeq platform using custom primers. The authors' pipeline ran thus. Raw reads were processed with MiGEC to extract unique molecular identifiers, and MiXCR was used to determine CDR3 positions. For each individual, recombination models were inferred using an EM algorithm with the repgenHMM and IGoR tools. Shared clonotypes were analyzed with the tcR package in R, and sharing was normalized by the product of cloneset sizes. Out-of-frame nonproductive sequences were analyzed to study raw recombination free of thymic and clonal selection effects. Through fastp at Q25 and MiXCR, TCRdb rebuilt clones from the public reads, retaining in-frame beta chains. CDR3 protein duplicates are merged, each entry listing the most common genes and DNA. TCRdb's processing, not the study's, gives the V and J calls here. The sample table shows about 450,000 distinct CDR3 sequences, and around 18% are seen once. Clones ranked in the top ten supply approximately 12% of the sample.

Material: naive T cells sorted from blood. Explained via the paper, the cell subset or site label denotes: cells isolated with a human naive T-cell isolation kit. The sequence was collected from a man aged 50 to 59 in good health. This chain joins TRBV7-2 to TRBJ2-6; TRBD2 is a possible D gene, resting on 6 matching bases. The CDR3 region reads CASSLASVSGANVLTF. In nucleotide form, the sequence is TGTGCCAGCAGCTTGGCTAGCGTCTCTGGGGCCAACGTCCTGACTTTC.